The T cell receptor beta chain described here comes from a study of T-cell memory formation after mild COVID-19. Broader study findings: Among CD4+ contracting clones, most were CM and EM, and CD8+ ones EMRA. A subset of responding clones appeared in pre-infection memory, suggesting cross-reactive memory joined.

MiXCR was run by TCRdb on the 5' RACE reads, yielding one entry per CDR3 protein. The table records 350,000 to 450,000 distinct CDR3 sequences, roughly a quarter of them present only once. The CDR3 runs 14 residues. The germline gives CDR1 SGHTA, CDR2 FQGNSA. V dropped 6 bases and J dropped 4 bases, with 16 bases sitting between them. This clonotype has more than one count but fewer than ten. The antigen remains undetermined. Sequencing used PBMCs or a T cell subset sorted from them (not recorded which). This sequence joins TRBV7-2 and TRBJ2-7; TRBD2 might be the D (7 bases). This receptor was taken from an adult woman who had mild COVID-19 (a few samples of this study predate the infection). Cell type and time point are not known. DNA of the CDR3: TGTGCCAGCAGTAAAGCGGGACAAAGTTACGAGCAGTACTTC. It translates to CASSKAGQSYEQYF. Full variable domain (rest looked up from reference TRBV7-2 and TRBJ2-7): GAGVSQSPSNKVTEKGKDVELRCDPISGHTALYWYRQSLGQGLEFLIYFQGNSAPDKSGLPSDRFSAERTGGSVSTLTIQRTQQEDSAVYLCASSKAGQSYEQYFGPGTRLTVT.